A single sample is the source of the 17 T cell receptor beta chains below, sequenced in a study of blood T cell repertoires in COVID-19. Some clones are missing from TCRdb's copy, which holds only in-frame ones; the method was immunoSEQ multiplex PCR. The sample holds 99,000 or so clones, about 79% seen once. Material for sequencing was peripheral blood. These receptors came from a woman of 80 years or more with active or convalescent COVID-19.

The gene calls are TRBV28 and TRBJ1-2; 7 bases are shared with TRBD1. Germline V gene lookup returns CDR1 MDHEN and CDR2 SYDVKM. There are 15 residues in the CDR3. V shed 0 bases, J shed 1 base, and the junction held 2 bases outside the gene matches. This CDR3 is CASSLWTGLNYGYTF. The CDR3 coding sequence is TGTGCCAGCAGTTTATGGACAGGGCTTAACTATGGCTACACCTTC.

V is TRBV10-3 and J is TRBJ1-1; D perhaps matches TRBD1 (6 bases). The germline gives CDR1 ENHRY, CDR2 SYGVKD. The CDR3 contains 14 residues. V was cut by 7 bases and J by 4 bases, with 16 bases left in between. CDR3 sequence: CAITRTDPATEAFF. For the CDR3, the DNA is TGTGCCATCACTCGGACAGACCCAGCCACTGAAGCTTTCTTT.

The chain employs TRBV4-3 and TRBJ2-7; 11 nucleotides align to TRBD1. The trim removed 1 base at V and 3 bases at J, leaving 2 bases unmatched. Germline V gene sequence: CDR1 LGHNA, CDR2 YSLEER. This CDR3 is built from 15 residues. Here the CDR3 DNA reads TGCGCCAGCAGCCAAGGGGGACAGGGGGACTACGAGCAGTACTTC. The encoded protein is CASSQGGQGDYEQYF.

The gene calls are TRBV28 and TRBJ1-1, with 9 bases that match TRBD1. Germline V gene lookup returns CDR1 MDHEN and CDR2 SYDVKM. The CDR3 runs to 13 residues. J lost 5 bases, V lost 8 bases, and 6 bases had no gene match. CDR3 protein: CASETGGLTEAFF. CDR3 nucleotides: TGTGCCAGCGAAACAGGGGGCCTGACTGAAGCTTTCTTT.

The V gene is TRBV9, the J gene TRBJ2-5; 9 bases line up with TRBD2. With V trimmed by 6 bases and J by 0 bases, 12 bases remained unmatched. The CDR3 is 17 residues long. The germline V gene has CDR1 SGDLS and CDR2 YYNGEE. The CDR3 region is CASKYLFAGGNQETQYF. Here the CDR3 DNA reads TGTGCCAGCAAATACCTGTTCGCGGGAGGGAACCAAGAGACCCAGTACTTC.

The chain is built from TRBV21-1 and TRBJ1-5; TRBD1 reflects the table's D call only, with no check against the DNA. TRBV21-1 is designated a pseudogene. The CDR3 spans 12 residues. CDR3 loop: CASGRANQPQHF. The CDR3 nucleotides read TGTGCCAGCGGCAGGGCTAATCAGCCCCAGCATTTT.

The J gene is TRBJ2-5, the V gene TRBV20-1, with a possible D match to TRBD1 (6 bases). The V and J ends lost 4 bases and 0 bases respectively, with 9 bases between them. CDR1 is DFQATT and CDR2 is SNEGSKA in the germline V gene (reference sequence). The CDR3 extends over 13 amino acids. This CDR3 is CSAIDRYQETQYF. The CDR3 bases are TGCAGTGCTATTGACAGGTACCAAGAGACCCAGTACTTC.

This rearrangement joins TRBV7-9 to TRBJ2-1; TRBD2 might be the D (7 bases). Trimming pared 1 base from V and 7 bases from J, leaving 14 bases between. Germline CDR1 is SEHNR and CDR2 is FQNEAQ (reference sequence). The CDR3 covers 15 residues. CDR3 nucleotides: TGTGCCAGCAGCTTAGTAACAGGGAGGGGTAATGAGCAGTTCTTC. Its translation: CASSLVTGRGNEQFF.

A single count supports this clone. The V gene is TRBV14, the J gene TRBJ1-1; 8 bases line up with TRBD1. V was clipped by 2 bases and J by 0 bases; unmatched bases: 5. From germline, CDR1 is SGHDN and CDR2 FVKESK. The CDR3 is 16 amino acids. The CDR3 region is CASSQSGQGMNTEAFF. The CDR3, as DNA: TGTGCCAGCAGCCAATCCGGACAGGGCATGAACACTGAAGCTTTCTTT.

The chain recombines TRBV5-1 with TRBJ2-3; 7 bases map to TRBD1. V dropped 5 bases and J dropped 6; count of bases not matched to a gene: 6. CDR1 SGHRS and CDR2 YFSETQ come from the germline V gene. CDR3 length: 13 residues. The DNA for the CDR3 is TGCGCCAGCAGACATACAGGGGAGGATACGCAGTATTTT. Its protein is CASRHTGEDTQYF.

The rearrangement joins TRBV27 to TRBJ2-1; TRBD2 matches at 9 bases. Germline V gene data show CDR1 as MNHEY and CDR2 as SMNVEV (reference sequence). Trimming cost V 2 bases and J 4 bases; bases outside gene matches: 3. CDR3 length: 15 amino acids. CDR3 nucleotide sequence: TGTGCCAGCAGTTTAGCGGGAGGGCCGTACAATGAGCAGTTCTTC. Protein product: CASSLAGGPYNEQFF.

The chain has TRBV9 and TRBJ2-5; the D is unclear. The V gene's germline CDR1 is SGDLS and CDR2 YYNGEE. CDR3 size: 14 residues. V lost 2 bases and J lost 2, with 10 bases in between. This CDR3 reads CASSVGQRQETQYF. The CDR3 nucleotides read TGTGCCAGCAGCGTTGGCCAAAGACAAGAGACCCAGTACTTC.

This chain joins TRBV6-5 and TRBJ1-1; 8 positions match TRBD1. The CDR3 loop spans 14 amino acids. CDR1 and CDR2 from the germline V gene are MNHEY and SVGAGI. After removal of 5 bases from V and 2 bases from J, the junction contained 4 bases not matched to a gene. CDR3: CASSPDRGNTEAFF. The CDR3 DNA reads as TGTGCCAGCAGTCCCGACAGGGGTAACACTGAAGCTTTCTTT.

This clone was detected a few times. The genes are TRBV15 and TRBJ1-1; TRBD1 might be the D (5 bases). The germline CDR1 and CDR2 sequences are LNHNV and YYDKDF (reference sequence). V was shortened by 7 bases and J by 1 base, with 19 bases between the two germline ends. CDR3 size: 16 residues. The CDR3: CATMGLLGKRNTEAFF. The DNA for the CDR3 is TGTGCCACCATGGGGCTACTGGGGAAGAGGAACACTGAAGCTTTCTTT.

The genes are TRBV18 and TRBJ1-4; 8 bases align to TRBD1. This CDR3 has 16 residues. Looked up from germline, CDR1 is KGHSH and CDR2 is LQKENI. V was clipped by 1 base and J by 8 bases; unmatched bases: 9. CDR3 in amino acids: CASSPRTQGAGEKLFF. In nucleotides, the CDR3 is TGTGCCAGCTCACCACGAACTCAGGGGGCAGGGGAAAAACTGTTTTTT.

The CDR3 DNA reads TGTGCCTGGCAGAGCGGGGGGGCAGATACGCAGTATTTT. Protein product: CAWQSGGADTQYF. The chain recombines TRBV30 with TRBJ2-3; 10 bases map to TRBD2. The CDR3 sequence is 13 residues long. Germline-derived CDR1 and CDR2 are GTSNPN and SVGIG (reference sequence). The ends lost 5 bases at V and 4 bases at J; junction bases unmatched: 3.

The rearrangement uses TRBV9 and TRBJ2-1, with no clear D. The germline V gene encodes CDR1 SGDLS and CDR2 YYNGEE. The CDR3 is 12 residues long. Trimming cost V 9 bases and J 8 bases, with 15 bases left between them. CDR3 protein: CATGLQSDEQFF. CDR3 nucleotide sequence: TGTGCCACGGGTCTCCAAAGCGATGAGCAGTTCTTC.